Each of the 30 T cell receptor beta chains below was sequenced from the same sample in a study of T cell repertoires in cytomegalovirus infection. TCRdb re-analysed the reads in MiXCR, keeping a single row per CDR3 protein. The sample carries 510,000 or so distinct CDR3 sequences, 26% recorded once. The sequenced material came from PBMCs. The receptors originated from a human donor in good health (CMV status not recorded). Some clones in this sample may be carry-over from other donors' samples.

Ten or more counts support this clonotype. The chain joins TRBV7-2 to TRBJ1-2; the D is unclear. Germline values: CDR1 SGHTA, CDR2 FQGNSA. Trimming took off 5 bases at V and 6 bases at J, with 13 bases between the two ends. The length of the CDR3 is 13 residues. The CDR3 nucleotides are TGTGCCAGCAGCGAGTACTACGTTGATGGCTACACCTTC. Its protein product is CASSEYYVDGYTF.

This chain joins TRBV29-1 and TRBJ1-2; unclear D gene. This CDR3 is 13 amino acids long. Germline assignment: CDR1 SQVTM and CDR2 ANQGSEA. Between the trimmed V and J ends, which lost 4 bases and 14 bases, there was a span of 23 bases. Here the CDR3 reads CSVVVMPLGLKTF. The CDR3 bases are TGCAGCGTTGTGGTAATGCCCCTCGGATTGAAAACCTTC. Based on the CDR3 plus reference TRBV29-1 and TRBJ1-2, the full variable domain is SAVISQKPSRDICQRGTSLTIQCQVDSQVTMMFWYRQQPGQSLTLIATANQGSEATYESGFVIDKFPISRPNLTFSTLTVSNMSPEDSSIYLCSVVVMPLGLKTFGSGTRLTVV.

The rearrangement links TRBV27 to TRBJ2-7, with 8 bases identical to TRBD1. The J segment lost 1 base and the V segment lost 6 bases, leaving 8 bases of the junction unmatched. Germline V lookup: CDR1 MNHEY, CDR2 SMNVEV (reference sequence). The length of the CDR3 is 15 residues. The CDR3 DNA is TGTGCCAGCAGGGGGACAGGCCCCAAATCCTACGAGCAGTACGTC. The encoded protein is CASRGTGPKSYEQYV.

This clonotype was observed a few times. The CDR3 here is CATSGATPYDGYTF. The CDR3 DNA follows: TGTGCCACCAGCGGGGCTACCCCCTACGACGGCTACACCTTC. This chain links TRBV15 with TRBJ1-2; D is possibly TRBD1 (5 bases). Trimming pared 5 bases from V and 8 bases from J, leaving 18 bases between. The CDR3 totals 14 residues. Germline V gene sequence: CDR1 LNHNV, CDR2 YYDKDF (reference sequence).

The chain combines TRBV29-1 with TRBJ2-1, with 9 bases lining up with TRBD1. The CDR3 is 12 residues long. Per the germline V gene, CDR1 is SQVTM and CDR2 is ANQGSEA. The V segment lost 7 bases and the J segment 8 bases; nucleotides outside the gene matches: 6. In DNA, the CDR3 is TGCAGCGCCCGGGACAGGGTTCATGAGCAGTTCTTC. This gives the protein CSARDRVHEQFF.

This clonotype was detected only a few times. CDR3 amino acids: CSARPLGSRVNEQFF. The CDR3 DNA follows: TGCAGTGCTAGACCCCTCGGGAGTAGGGTCAATGAGCAGTTCTTC. The chain uses TRBV20-1 and TRBJ2-1, with TRBD2 as a possible D gene (6 bases). V lost 2 bases to trimming and J lost 6 bases, with 17 bases between them. From germline, CDR1 is DFQATT and CDR2 SNEGSKA (reference sequence). The CDR3 covers 15 residues.

The chain combines TRBV7-2 with TRBJ2-1; 10 bases map to TRBD2. CDR3 length: 15 residues. CDR1 is SGHTA and CDR2 is FQGNSA in the germline V gene. With 6 bases clipped from V and 6 bases from J, the junction kept 8 bases outside the gene matches. CDR3 DNA sequence: TGTGCCAGCAGGTACTCTAGCGGGAGTCTCAATGAGCAGTTCTTC. It encodes CASRYSSGSLNEQFF.

This clonotype was seen ten or more times. The V gene is TRBV7-2, the J gene TRBJ2-7; D might be TRBD1 or TRBD2, each matching 5 bases. V was shortened by 4 bases and J by 5 bases, with 15 bases between the two germline ends. CDR1 and CDR2 (germline): SGHTA, FQGNSA. The CDR3 contains 14 residues. The CDR3 region is CASSSGPGIHEQYF. In nucleotides, the CDR3 is TGTGCCAGCAGCTCGGGACCGGGCATCCACGAGCAGTACTTC. The whole variable domain, remainder taken from reference TRBV7-2 and TRBJ2-7, is GAGVSQSPSNKVTEKGKDVELRCDPISGHTALYWYRQSLGQGLEFLIYFQGNSAPDKSGLPSDRFSAERTGGSVSTLTIQRTQQEDSAVYLCASSSGPGIHEQYFGPGTRLTVT.

This clonotype was counted a few times. The chain employs TRBV5-6 and TRBJ1-1, with D perhaps TRBD1 (5 bases). The CDR3 sequence is 13 residues long. V lost 4 bases and J lost 5, with 12 bases in between. In germline, CDR1 is SGHDT, CDR2 YYEEEE. Here the CDR3 reads CASSVQGGTEAFF. The DNA of the CDR3 is TGTGCCAGCAGCGTCCAGGGTGGGACTGAAGCTTTCTTT.

V is TRBV4-3 and J is TRBJ1-2; D is uncertain. V lost 2 bases, J lost 2 bases, and 9 bases lay in between. The CDR3 runs to 14 residues. Germline V gene lookup returns CDR1 LGHNA and CDR2 YSLEER. As DNA, the CDR3 is TGCGCCAGCAGCCAAATAACGGGAAACTATGGCTACACCTTC. It codes for CASSQITGNYGYTF.

This clonotype was seen a few times. The chain has TRBV7-2 and TRBJ1-1; D possibly corresponds to TRBD1 (6 bases). The V and J ends lost 5 bases and 4 bases respectively, with 20 bases between them. Germline-derived CDR1 and CDR2 are SGHTA and FQGNSA. The CDR3 is 16 amino acids. DNA for the CDR3: TGTGCCAGCAGCCCGCGGGGGGGCAGCTTGAGCACTGAAGCTTTCTTT. It specifies CASSPRGGSLSTEAFF.

This chain uses TRBV28 with TRBJ1-1; D might be TRBD1 (5 bases). In germline, CDR1 is MDHEN, CDR2 SYDVKM. The CDR3 contains 10 residues. The CDR3 is CVARGTEAFF. As DNA, the CDR3 is TGTGTCGCGAGGGGCACTGAAGCTTTCTTT.

At least ten counts were recorded for this clonotype. This chain connects TRBV7-2 to TRBJ2-1; 9 bases map to TRBD2. V trimming: 2 bases; J trimming: 8 bases; junction bases outside the gene matches: 4. The CDR3 covers 14 residues. Germline CDR1 SGHTA, CDR2 FQGNSA. The DNA of the CDR3 is TGTGCCAGCAGCTTATGGCTAGCGGGGTATGAGCAGTTCTTC. Its protein is CASSLWLAGYEQFF. The full variable domain, its missing parts supplied by reference TRBV7-2 and TRBJ2-1, is GAGVSQSPSNKVTEKGKDVELRCDPISGHTALYWYRQSLGQGLEFLIYFQGNSAPDKSGLPSDRFSAERTGGSVSTLTIQRTQQEDSAVYLCASSLWLAGYEQFFGPGTRLTVL.

This clonotype has more than one count but fewer than ten. This chain joins TRBV2 and TRBJ2-5, with D perhaps TRBD1 (6 bases). Germline assignment: CDR1 SNHLY and CDR2 FYNNEI. V was shortened by 2 bases and J by 2 bases, with 12 bases between the two germline ends. There are 15 residues in the CDR3. The DNA of the CDR3 is TGTGCCAGCAGTGAAAGTGGCGGACAGCAAGAGACCCAGTACTTC. Protein sequence: CASSESGGQQETQYF.

The chain has TRBV6-2 or TRBV6-3 and TRBJ1-1; 9 nucleotides match TRBD1. V shed 5 bases, J shed 5 bases, and the junction held 12 bases outside the gene matches. Germline assignment: CDR1 MNHEY and CDR2 SVGEGT. The CDR3 covers 16 residues. As DNA, the CDR3 is TGTGCCAGCAGTACTCGACAGGGGGTAAGGTGGACTGAAGCTTTCTTT. This codes for CASSTRQGVRWTEAFF.

There are a few counts of this clonotype. V gene TRBV7-6 combines with J gene TRBJ1-5, with D tentatively TRBD1 (5 bases). Germline V gene sequence: CDR1 SGHVS, CDR2 FNYEAQ. V was cut by 1 base and J by 7 bases, with 14 bases left in between. The CDR3 contains 15 residues. CDR3 region: CASSLGHRGNQPQHF. The CDR3 DNA follows: TGTGCCAGCAGCTTAGGGCATAGGGGAAACCAGCCCCAGCATTTT.

The rearrangement joins TRBV4-1 to TRBJ2-7; 8 bases map to TRBD2. V was pared by 4 bases and J by 5 bases, with 7 bases of the junction left unmatched. This CDR3 comprises 14 residues. In germline, CDR1 is MGHRA, CDR2 YSYEKL. In DNA form, the CDR3 reads TGCGCCAGCAGCCTGCCGGGACTAGTTCACGAGCAGTACTTC. Translation gives CASSLPGLVHEQYF.

This clonotype has at least ten counts. This rearrangement joins TRBV19 to TRBJ1-1; tentative D call: TRBD1 (6 bases). CDR3 length: 13 residues. Germline V gives CDR1 LNHDA, CDR2 SQIVND (reference sequence). Trimming pared 3 bases from V and 7 bases from J, leaving 12 bases between. The DNA of the CDR3 is TGTGCCAGTAGTATGGGAGGGGGGGTTGAAGCTTTCTTT. Translated, it gives CASSMGGGVEAFF.

The genes are TRBV27 and TRBJ1-5; 10 bases map to TRBD1. The junction had 1 base not matched to a gene; V was cut back by 3 bases and J by 2 bases. The CDR3 runs 15 residues. Germline V gene data show CDR1 as MNHEY and CDR2 as SMNVEV (reference sequence). The CDR3 nucleotides read TGTGCCAGCAGTTTTGGGACAGGGGGCAATCAGCCCCAGCATTTT. Encoded protein: CASSFGTGGNQPQHF.

This clonotype was counted at least ten times. The chain carries TRBV7-6 and TRBJ2-7; 12 nucleotides agree with TRBD2. This CDR3 is built from 18 residues. The V gene's germline CDR1 is SGHVS and CDR2 FNYEAQ. J gave up 1 base and V 5 bases, and 12 bases lay outside the gene matches. CDR3 residues: CASSQTETSGSSSYEQYF. In DNA form, the CDR3 reads TGTGCCAGCAGCCAAACGGAGACTAGCGGGAGCAGTTCCTACGAGCAGTACTTC.

In nucleotides, the CDR3 is TGTGCCTGGAGTGTACTCACACCAAACACTGAAGCTTTCTTT. Translated: CAWSVLTPNTEAFF. The chain carries TRBV30 and TRBJ1-1, with D unresolved. V dropped 0 bases and J dropped 2 bases, with 10 bases sitting between them. Germline CDR1 is GTSNPN and CDR2 is SVGIG (reference sequence). The CDR3 covers 14 residues.

A few counts support this clonotype. The chain uses TRBV4-1 and TRBJ2-3; no clear D gene. The CDR3 contains 14 residues. Trimming removed 1 base at V and 4 bases at J, with 9 bases between. Germline loops: CDR1 MGHRA, CDR2 YSYEKL. CDR3 nucleotides: TGCGCCAGCAGCCAAGGGTTGCTAGCAGATACGCAGTATTTT. Its translation is CASSQGLLADTQYF.

In the case of this clonotype: An end of the junction does not agree with germline; a read error may underlie this. The rearrangement uses TRBV6-1 and TRBJ2-1; D uncertain. CDR1 is MNHNS, CDR2 SASEGT, per germline. CDR3 length: 14 amino acids. CDR3 bases: TGTGCCAGCAGTCCGTCTTCGCCCTACTATGAGCAGTTCTTC. Translating gives CASSPSSPYYEQFF.

V usage is TRBV29-1 and J usage is TRBJ2-1; TRBD2 is a possible D gene (6 bases). The length of the CDR3 is 13 residues. V lost 3 bases to trimming and J lost 7 bases, with 13 bases between them. The germline V gene encodes CDR1 SQVTM and CDR2 ANQGSEA. As DNA, the CDR3 is TGCAGCGTTGATCAGGGTGGGGGGAATGAGCAGTTCTTC. It translates to CSVDQGGGNEQFF.

In its sample, this clonotype was seen a few times. J is TRBJ2-1 and V is TRBV4-1; 13 nucleotides agree with TRBD2. Germline V gives CDR1 MGHRA, CDR2 YSYEKL. V shed 3 bases, J shed 4 bases, and the junction held 6 bases outside the gene matches. CDR3 length: 17 residues. CDR3 residues: CASSHGLAGVRYNEQFF. The CDR3 nucleotides are TGCGCCAGCAGCCATGGACTAGCGGGAGTTAGATACAATGAGCAGTTCTTC.

This chain joins TRBV6-5 and TRBJ1-2; TRBD1 aligns across 7 bases. With 5 bases clipped from V and 4 bases from J, the junction kept 4 bases outside the gene matches. The CDR3 is 13 residues long. The V gene's germline CDR1 is MNHEY and CDR2 SVGAGI. The CDR3 sequence: CASSRTGAYGYTF. CDR3 sequence (DNA): TGTGCCAGCAGTCGAACAGGGGCCTATGGCTACACCTTC.

The sample holds a few counts of this clonotype. The chain carries TRBV14 and TRBJ2-6, with D possibly TRBD2 on 6 matching bases. The CDR3 sequence is 20 residues long. Trimming took 4 bases from V and 1 from J, leaving 23 bases between them. Germline values: CDR1 SGHDN, CDR2 FVKESK. For the CDR3, the DNA is TGTGCCAGCAGCCTCAAAGGAGGGCAGTCAGCCCGATCTGGGGCCAACGTCCTGACTTTC. Its translation is CASSLKGGQSARSGANVLTF.

This clonotype was picked up a small number of times. The V gene is TRBV19, the J gene TRBJ2-2; D not resolved. Trimming took off 0 bases at V and 0 bases at J, with 8 bases between the two ends. CDR3 length: 16 amino acids. Per germline, CDR1 LNHDA and CDR2 SQIVND (reference sequence). The CDR3 nucleotides read TGTGCCAGTAGTATAGACACCACCCCGAACACCGGGGAGCTGTTTTTT. It is translated as CASSIDTTPNTGELFF.

This clonotype was counted a few times. The gene calls are TRBV7-9 and TRBJ2-1; 7 bases fit TRBD2. The V and J ends lost 1 base and 8 bases, in that order; junction bases with no gene match: 17. The germline V gene has CDR1 SEHNR and CDR2 FQNEAQ (reference sequence). This CDR3 has 18 residues. The CDR3 sequence: CASSLVGLRVPGRDEQFF. DNA of the CDR3: TGTGCCAGCAGCTTAGTGGGACTCCGGGTCCCGGGGAGGGATGAGCAGTTCTTC.

The chain uses TRBV6-2 or TRBV6-3 and TRBJ2-7; 9 bases line up with TRBD2. V shed 4 bases, J shed 3 bases, and the junction held 4 bases outside the gene matches. Germline CDR1 is MNHEY and CDR2 is SVGEGT. This CDR3 is built from 14 residues. This chain's CDR3 is CASSSKAGGYEQYF. The CDR3 DNA sequence: TGTGCCAGCAGTTCAAAAGCGGGAGGCTACGAGCAGTACTTC.